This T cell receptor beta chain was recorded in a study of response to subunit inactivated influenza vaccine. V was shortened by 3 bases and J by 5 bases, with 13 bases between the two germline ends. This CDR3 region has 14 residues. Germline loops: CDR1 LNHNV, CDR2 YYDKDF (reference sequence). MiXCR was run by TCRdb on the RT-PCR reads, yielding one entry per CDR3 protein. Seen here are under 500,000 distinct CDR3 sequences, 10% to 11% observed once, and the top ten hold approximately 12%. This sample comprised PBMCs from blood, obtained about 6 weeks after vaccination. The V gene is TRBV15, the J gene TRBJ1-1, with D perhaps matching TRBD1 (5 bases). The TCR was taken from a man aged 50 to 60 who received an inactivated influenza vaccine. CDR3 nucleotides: TGTGCCACCAGCAGGGGACGGTTCAGGACTGAAGCTTTCTTT. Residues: CATSRGRFRTEAFF. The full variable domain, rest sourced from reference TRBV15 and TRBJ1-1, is DAMVIQNPRYQVTQFGKPVTLSCSQTLNHNVMYWYQQKSSQAPKLLFHYYDKDFNNEADTPDNFQSRRPNTSFCFLDIRSPGLGDTAMYLCATSRGRFRTEAFFGQGTRLTVV.